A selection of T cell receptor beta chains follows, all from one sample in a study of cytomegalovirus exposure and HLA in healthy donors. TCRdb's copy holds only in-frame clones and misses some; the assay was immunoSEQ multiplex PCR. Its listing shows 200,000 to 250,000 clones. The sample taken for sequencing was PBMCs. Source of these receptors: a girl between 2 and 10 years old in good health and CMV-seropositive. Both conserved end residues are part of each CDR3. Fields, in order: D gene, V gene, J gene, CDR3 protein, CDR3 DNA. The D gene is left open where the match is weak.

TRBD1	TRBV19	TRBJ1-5	CASRGAEGAPSGQPQHF	TGTGCCAGTAGAGGAGCCGAGGGGGCACCGAGTGGTCAGCCCCAGCATTTT
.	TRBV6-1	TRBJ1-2	CASSEDADIYGYTF	TGTGCCAGCAGTGAGGATGCGGATATCTATGGCTACACCTTC
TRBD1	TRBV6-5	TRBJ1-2	CASSKGTGDYGYTF	TGTGCCAGCAGTAAAGGGACAGGGGACTATGGCTACACCTTC
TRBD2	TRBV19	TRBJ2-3	CASSPGLAVYTDTQYF	TGTGCCAGTAGTCCCGGGCTAGCGGTATACACAGATACGCAGTATTTT
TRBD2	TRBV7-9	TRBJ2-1	CASSATSGRADEQFF	TGTGCCAGCAGCGCTACTAGCGGGAGGGCCGATGAGCAGTTCTTC
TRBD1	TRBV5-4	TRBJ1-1	CASSGVGQLRTGNTEAFF	TGTGCCAGCAGCGGGGTGGGACAGTTGCGGACAGGGAACACTGAAGCTTTCTTT
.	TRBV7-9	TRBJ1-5	CASSFGQYSNQPQHF	TGTGCCAGCAGCTTTGGGCAGTATAGCAATCAGCCCCAGCATTTT
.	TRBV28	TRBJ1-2	CASSLAQGNYGYTF	TGTGCCAGCAGTTTAGCGCAGGGAAACTATGGCTACACCTTC
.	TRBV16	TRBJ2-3	CASSQTRYSTDTQYF	TGTGCCAGCAGCCAAACACGTTATTCCACAGATACGCAGTATTTT
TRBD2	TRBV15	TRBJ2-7	CATSAGKSGGSYEQYF	TGTGCCACCAGCGCGGGTAAGAGCGGGGGGTCCTACGAGCAGTACTTC
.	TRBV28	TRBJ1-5	CASSPDRQNQPQHF	TGTGCCAGCAGTCCTGACAGGCAAAATCAGCCCCAGCATTTT
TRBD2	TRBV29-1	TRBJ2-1	CSVREGAYNEQFF	TGCAGCGTTCGGGAGGGCGCCTACAATGAGCAGTTCTTC
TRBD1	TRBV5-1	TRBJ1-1	CASSLAGGAEAFF	TGCGCCAGCAGCTTGGCAGGGGGCGCGGAAGCTTTCTTT
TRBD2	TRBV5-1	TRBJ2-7	CASTPGTSRYEQYF	TGCGCCAGCACACCAGGGACTAGTCGCTACGAGCAGTACTTC
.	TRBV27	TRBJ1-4	CASSLVSPNEKLFF	TGTGCCAGCAGTTTAGTCAGTCCCAATGAAAAACTGTTTTTT
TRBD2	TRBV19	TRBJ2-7	CASSIVGTSGNEQYF	TGTGCCAGTAGTATAGTTGGGACTAGCGGGAACGAGCAGTACTTC
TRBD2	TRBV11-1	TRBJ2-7	CASRRGESYEQYF	TGTGCCAGCCGCCGGGGGGAATCCTACGAGCAGTACTTC
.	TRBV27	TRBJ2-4	CASSLSSQGNIQYF	TGTGCCAGCAGTTTATCAAGCCAGGGAAACATTCAGTACTTC
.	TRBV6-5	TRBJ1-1	CASSYEQEATEAFF	TGTGCCAGCAGTTATGAACAGGAAGCAACTGAAGCTTTCTTT
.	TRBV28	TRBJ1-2	CASSRADSTNYGYTF	TGTGCCAGCAGCCGCGCCGACAGTACTAACTATGGCTACACCTTC
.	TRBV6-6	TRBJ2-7	CASSLTGWYEQYF	TGTGCCAGCAGTCTTACAGGGTGGTACGAGCAGTACTTC
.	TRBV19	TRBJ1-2	CASSIARGYGYTF	TGTGCCAGTAGTATCGCGAGGGGGTATGGCTACACCTTC
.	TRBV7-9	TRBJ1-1	CASSPGRPNTEAFF	TGTGCCAGCAGCCCCGGGAGGCCCAACACTGAAGCTTTCTTT
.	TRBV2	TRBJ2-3	CASSEGGGTDTQYF	TGTGCCAGCAGTGAAGGGGGCGGCACAGATACGCAGTATTTT
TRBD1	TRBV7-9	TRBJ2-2	CAGHGTVHPNTGELFF	TGTGCCGGACACGGGACAGTCCACCCGAACACCGGGGAGCTGTTTTTT
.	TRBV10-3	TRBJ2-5	CAISESGAFETQYF	TGTGCCATCAGTGAGTCGGGAGCTTTTGAGACCCAGTACTTC
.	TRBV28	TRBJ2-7	CASGEPAGVSREQYF	TGTGCCAGCGGAGAGCCCGCAGGGGTCTCTCGCGAGCAGTACTTC
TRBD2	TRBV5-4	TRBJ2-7	CASSPRAGDRYEQYF	TGTGCCAGCAGCCCCCGAGCGGGAGATCGCTACGAGCAGTACTTC
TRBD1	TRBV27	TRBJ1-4	CASRLQGAGEKLFF	TGTGCCAGCAGGCTACAGGGGGCAGGGGAAAAACTGTTTTTT
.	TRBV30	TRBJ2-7	CAWSRSQGGSYEQYF	TGTGCCTGGAGTAGATCACAGGGAGGGTCCTACGAGCAGTACTTC
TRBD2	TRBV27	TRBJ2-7	CASSLSLAGGKPYEQYF	TGTGCCAGCAGTTTATCCCTAGCGGGAGGGAAACCCTACGAGCAGTACTTC
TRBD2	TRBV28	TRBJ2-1	CASLGKGGRSYNEQFF	TGTGCCAGCCTGGGTAAGGGCGGGAGATCCTACAATGAGCAGTTCTTC
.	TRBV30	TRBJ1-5	CAWSGTADQPQHF	TGTGCCTGGAGTGGCACAGCGGATCAGCCCCAGCATTTT
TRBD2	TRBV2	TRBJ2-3	CASSATSGRTDTQYF	TGTGCCAGCAGTGCCACTAGCGGGAGGACAGATACGCAGTATTTT
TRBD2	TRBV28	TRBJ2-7	CASSWETSGGVSYEQYF	TGTGCCAGCAGTTGGGAGACTAGCGGGGGGGTCTCCTACGAGCAGTACTTC
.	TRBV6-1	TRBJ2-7	CASRQSYEQYF	TGTGCCAGCCGACAGTCCTACGAGCAGTACTTC
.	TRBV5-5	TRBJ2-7	CASSLNNLYEQYF	TGTGCCAGCAGCTTGAACAACCTCTACGAGCAGTACTTC
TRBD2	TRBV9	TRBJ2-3	CASGRERTDTQYF	TGTGCCAGCGGGCGGGAGAGAACAGATACGCAGTATTTT
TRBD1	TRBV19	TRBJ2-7	CASSPRADRVSGEQYF	TGTGCCAGTAGTCCCCGAGCGGACAGGGTTTCTGGCGAGCAGTACTTC
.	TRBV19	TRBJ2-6	CASSRRALQANVLTF	TGTGCCAGTAGCCGGAGGGCGCTACAGGCCAACGTCCTGACTTTC